This is a list of T cell receptor beta chains from one sample in a study of breast tumors, draining lymph nodes, adjacent tissues. TCRdb re-called the multiplex PCR reads with MiXCR, one entry per CDR3 protein. The table lists 140,000 or so distinct CDR3 sequences, 32% of them singletons, with about 2.5% in the top ten. The material sequenced was axillary lymph node tissue. These TCRs come from a female donor with breast cancer. Some clones in this sample may be carry-over from other donors' samples. The CDR3 runs from the conserved cysteine through the conserved F or W. A D gene is named only where the DNA matches it firmly. Only some rows state a clone size, as once, few, many or a class for expanded clones.

v_gene: TRBV27; abundance: .; d_gene: TRBD1; j_gene: TRBJ2-3; CDR3aa: CASSAESGTGARDTQYF; CDR3nt: TGTGCCAGCAGTGCGGAATCCGGGACAGGGGCGAGAGATACGCAGTATTTT
v_gene: TRBV12-5; abundance: many; d_gene: .; j_gene: TRBJ2-2; CDR3aa: CASGLVGGELFF; CDR3nt: TGTGCTAGTGGTTTGGTGGGCGGGGAGCTGTTTTTT
v_gene: TRBV19; abundance: .; d_gene: TRBD2; j_gene: TRBJ2-3; CDR3aa: CASSITSGGAADTQYF; CDR3nt: TGTGCCAGTAGTATAACTAGCGGGGGCGCAGCGGATACGCAGTATTTT
v_gene: TRBV6-6; abundance: many; d_gene: .; j_gene: TRBJ1-5; CDR3aa: CASSSQGFPQHF; CDR3nt: TGTGCCAGCAGTTCCCAGGGATTTCCCCAGCATTTT
v_gene: TRBV5-4; abundance: .; d_gene: .; j_gene: TRBJ1-5; CDR3aa: CAGSSGKAKQPQHF; CDR3nt: TGTGCCGGCAGCTCTGGGAAGGCGAAGCAGCCCCAGCATTTT
v_gene: TRBV27; abundance: many; d_gene: .; j_gene: TRBJ1-2; CDR3aa: CASSPGVFGYGYTF; CDR3nt: TGTGCCAGCAGTCCAGGAGTGTTCGGGTATGGCTACACCTTC
v_gene: TRBV2; abundance: .; d_gene: TRBD1; j_gene: TRBJ1-1; CDR3aa: CASIREGAHTEAFF; CDR3nt: TGTGCCAGCATAAGGGAGGGGGCTCACACTGAAGCTTTCTTT
v_gene: TRBV19; abundance: many; d_gene: .; j_gene: TRBJ2-3; CDR3aa: CASSIERRETQYF; CDR3nt: TGTGCCAGTAGTATAGAGCGCCGGGAGACGCAGTATTTT
v_gene: TRBV27; abundance: few; d_gene: TRBD1; j_gene: TRBJ2-3; CDR3aa: CASSPTGVRGMEYF; CDR3nt: TGTGCCAGCAGTCCAACCGGGGTCAGGGGGATGGAGTATTTT
v_gene: TRBV20-1; abundance: many; d_gene: .; j_gene: TRBJ1-2; CDR3aa: CSAPTDPGGYTF; CDR3nt: TGCAGTGCACCGACAGATCCGGGCGGCTACACCTTC
v_gene: TRBV5-1; abundance: many; d_gene: .; j_gene: TRBJ1-3; CDR3aa: CASSSTGPIQSGNTIYF; CDR3nt: TGCGCCAGCAGCTCGACCGGGCCCATCCAATCTGGAAACACCATATATTTT
v_gene: TRBV2; abundance: .; d_gene: TRBD1; j_gene: TRBJ2-5; CDR3aa: CASSLRTGEETQYF; CDR3nt: TGTGCCAGCAGTCTCCGGACAGGGGAGGAGACCCAGTACTTC
v_gene: TRBV28; abundance: many; d_gene: .; j_gene: TRBJ2-5; CDR3aa: CASSFDLETQYF; CDR3nt: TGTGCCAGCAGTTTCGACCTGGAGACCCAGTACTTC
v_gene: TRBV12-3/TRBV12-4; abundance: many; d_gene: TRBD2; j_gene: TRBJ2-2; CDR3aa: CASGNSGGALAGELFF; CDR3nt: TGTGCCAGCGGGAATAGCGGGGGGGCGTTGGCCGGGGAGCTGTTTTTT
v_gene: TRBV6-2/TRBV6-3; abundance: .; d_gene: TRBD1; j_gene: TRBJ1-2; CDR3aa: CASSPGGVNYGYTF; CDR3nt: TGTGCCAGCAGTCCAGGGGGCGTAAACTATGGCTACACCTTC
v_gene: TRBV12-3/TRBV12-4; abundance: many; d_gene: .; j_gene: TRBJ1-2; CDR3aa: CASSLVSSYTF; CDR3nt: TGTGCCAGCAGTTTAGTTAGCAGCTACACCTTC
v_gene: TRBV19; abundance: many; d_gene: .; j_gene: TRBJ2-3; CDR3aa: CASDRTGKDTQYF; CDR3nt: TGTGCCAGTGATAGAACAGGCAAAGATACGCAGTATTTT
v_gene: TRBV2; abundance: .; d_gene: .; j_gene: TRBJ1-5; CDR3aa: CASNGGRRDQPQHF; CDR3nt: TGTGCCAGCAATGGGGGCAGAAGAGATCAGCCCCAGCATTTT
v_gene: TRBV2; abundance: many; d_gene: TRBD1; j_gene: TRBJ2-5; CDR3aa: CATTQFPDRGQETQYF; CDR3nt: TGTGCCACTACGCAGTTCCCGGACAGGGGGCAAGAGACCCAGTACTTC
v_gene: TRBV4-1; abundance: .; d_gene: .; j_gene: TRBJ1-3; CDR3aa: CASSQTRGNTIYF; CDR3nt: TGCGCCAGCAGCCAAACCCGGGGAAACACCATATATTTT
v_gene: TRBV20-1; abundance: .; d_gene: .; j_gene: TRBJ2-5; CDR3aa: CSASVQETQYF; CDR3nt: TGCAGTGCTAGTGTGCAAGAGACCCAGTACTTC
v_gene: TRBV4-2; abundance: few; d_gene: TRBD1; j_gene: TRBJ1-1; CDR3aa: CASSGTGGTEAFF; CDR3nt: TGTGCCAGCTCCGGGACAGGGGGCACTGAAGCTTTCTTT
v_gene: TRBV11-2; abundance: .; d_gene: .; j_gene: TRBJ1-2; CDR3aa: CASSWGPGQFSNQPQHFGGYTF; CDR3nt: .
v_gene: TRBV5-1; abundance: .; d_gene: .; j_gene: TRBJ1-1; CDR3aa: CASSLLSGMNTEAFF; CDR3nt: TGCGCCAGCAGCTTGTTATCAGGGATGAACACTGAAGCTTTCTTT
v_gene: TRBV6-1; abundance: many; d_gene: .; j_gene: TRBJ2-5; CDR3aa: CASSEVVGGVETQYF; CDR3nt: TGTGCCAGCAGTGAGGTTGTCGGCGGGGTGGAGACCCAGTACTTC
v_gene: TRBV9; abundance: .; d_gene: TRBD1; j_gene: TRBJ2-5; CDR3aa: CASSVGQGETQYF; CDR3nt: TGTGCCAGCAGCGTGGGACAGGGAGAGACCCAGTACTTC
v_gene: TRBV19; abundance: .; d_gene: .; j_gene: TRBJ2-5; CDR3aa: CASSIERAVSQPQYF; CDR3nt: TGTGCCAGTAGTATCGAGAGGGCGGTCAGTCAGCCCCAGTACTTC
v_gene: TRBV20-1; abundance: .; d_gene: TRBD1; j_gene: TRBJ1-1; CDR3aa: CSARTGSANTEAFF; CDR3nt: TGCAGTGCTAGGACAGGGTCGGCGAACACTGAAGCTTTCTTT
v_gene: TRBV5-4; abundance: many; d_gene: TRBD1; j_gene: TRBJ1-5; CDR3aa: CASSPDRGAQPQHF; CDR3nt: TGTGCCAGCAGCCCCGACAGGGGGGCTCAGCCCCAGCATTTT
v_gene: TRBV19; abundance: .; d_gene: .; j_gene: TRBJ1-5; CDR3aa: CACSRGLAGSNQPQHF; CDR3nt: TGTGCCTGTAGTAGAGGACTAGCGGGGAGCAATCAGCCCCAGCATTTT
v_gene: TRBV3-1; abundance: many; d_gene: .; j_gene: TRBJ1-3; CDR3aa: CASSPLDSGNTIYF; CDR3nt: TGTGCCAGCAGCCCACTAGACTCTGGAAACACCATATATTTT
v_gene: TRBV20-1; abundance: .; d_gene: TRBD1; j_gene: TRBJ1-1; CDR3aa: CSASTGGTEAFF; CDR3nt: TGCAGTGCTTCTACAGGGGGCACTGAAGCTTTCTTT
v_gene: TRBV28; abundance: .; d_gene: .; j_gene: TRBJ2-2; CDR3aa: CASRGIPGELFF; CDR3nt: TGTGCCAGCCGGGGCATACCCGGGGAGCTGTTTTTT
v_gene: TRBV29-1; abundance: .; d_gene: .; j_gene: TRBJ2-2; CDR3aa: CSVDTGINTGELFF; CDR3nt: TGCAGCGTTGATACTGGGATCAACACCGGGGAGCTGTTTTTT
v_gene: TRBV20-1; abundance: .; d_gene: TRBD2; j_gene: TRBJ2-5; CDR3aa: CSASGTMGEKETQYF; CDR3nt: TGCAGTGCTTCCGGGACTATGGGAGAAAAAGAGACCCAGTACTTC
v_gene: TRBV6-6; abundance: many; d_gene: .; j_gene: TRBJ1-3; CDR3aa: CASSYSSRENTIYF; CDR3nt: TGTGCCAGCAGTTACTCTTCCAGAGAAAACACCATATATTTT
v_gene: TRBV9; abundance: many; d_gene: .; j_gene: TRBJ2-3; CDR3aa: CASSVAGFADTQYF; CDR3nt: TGTGCCAGCAGCGTAGCTGGCTTCGCAGATACGCAGTATTTT
v_gene: TRBV15; abundance: .; d_gene: .; j_gene: TRBJ2-3; CDR3aa: CATSTSGDTQYF; CDR3nt: TGTGCCACCAGCACCAGCGGAGATACGCAGTATTTT
v_gene: TRBV15; abundance: .; d_gene: .; j_gene: TRBJ2-7; CDR3aa: CATSVSQDGGLYEQYF; CDR3nt: TGTGCCACCAGCGTAAGCCAGGACGGTGGACTTTACGAGCAGTACTTC
v_gene: TRBV7-3; abundance: .; d_gene: TRBD2; j_gene: TRBJ2-5; CDR3aa: CASSLSSGYQETQYF; CDR3nt: TGTGCCAGCAGCTTAAGTAGCGGGTACCAAGAGACCCAGTACTTC
v_gene: TRBV7-9; abundance: many; d_gene: .; j_gene: TRBJ1-3; CDR3aa: CASSGKAVLGGVGNTIYF; CDR3nt: TGTGCCAGCAGTGGGAAGGCGGTCCTCGGAGGTGTGGGAAACACCATATATTTT
v_gene: TRBV19; abundance: many; d_gene: .; j_gene: TRBJ2-1; CDR3aa: CASRSLGGGADNEQFF; CDR3nt: TGTGCCAGTAGGTCTCTCGGAGGGGGTGCGGACAATGAGCAGTTCTTC
v_gene: TRBV7-3; abundance: few; d_gene: .; j_gene: TRBJ1-1; CDR3aa: CASSSPESGRTEAFF; CDR3nt: TGTGCCAGCAGCTCCCCGGAGTCGGGGAGGACTGAAGCTTTCTTT
v_gene: TRBV7-8; abundance: .; d_gene: TRBD1; j_gene: TRBJ1-6; CDR3aa: CASSEDRAGGSPLHF; CDR3nt: TGTGCCAGCAGCGAAGACAGGGCCGGGGGTTCACCCCTCCACTTT
v_gene: TRBV7-9; abundance: .; d_gene: TRBD1; j_gene: TRBJ2-7; CDR3aa: CAGRLMQGAHEQYF; CDR3nt: TGTGCCGGCAGGTTAATGCAGGGGGCCCACGAGCAGTACTTC
v_gene: TRBV7-8; abundance: many; d_gene: .; j_gene: TRBJ1-5; CDR3aa: CASSLQGLRNQPQHF; CDR3nt: TGTGCCAGCAGCTTACAGGGGTTGCGCAATCAGCCCCAGCATTTT
v_gene: TRBV10-3; abundance: few; d_gene: .; j_gene: TRBJ1-1; CDR3aa: CAISESGRTEAFF; CDR3nt: TGTGCCATCAGTGAGTCGGGGAGAACTGAAGCTTTCTTT
v_gene: TRBV6-1; abundance: many; d_gene: .; j_gene: TRBJ2-7; CDR3aa: CASGVRPDSYEQYF; CDR3nt: TGTGCCAGCGGGGTGCGCCCCGACTCCTACGAGCAGTACTTC
v_gene: TRBV6-4; abundance: .; d_gene: .; j_gene: TRBJ1-1; CDR3aa: CASRTGTGNTEAFF; CDR3nt: TGTGCCAGCAGGACCGGGACCGGGAACACTGAAGCTTTCTTT
v_gene: TRBV6-5; abundance: many; d_gene: .; j_gene: TRBJ1-4; CDR3aa: CASSYSVFQNEKLFF; CDR3nt: TGTGCCAGCAGTTACTCGGTTTTTCAGAATGAAAAACTGTTTTTT
v_gene: TRBV20-1; abundance: .; d_gene: TRBD2; j_gene: TRBJ2-3; CDR3aa: CSAQSGGLSTDTQYF; CDR3nt: TGCAGTGCCCAGAGCGGGGGGCTAAGCACAGATACGCAGTATTTT
v_gene: TRBV27; abundance: many; d_gene: .; j_gene: TRBJ2-1; CDR3aa: CASSLSETDYNEQFF; CDR3nt: TGTGCCAGCAGTTTATCCGAGACAGACTACAATGAGCAGTTCTTC
v_gene: TRBV9; abundance: many; d_gene: .; j_gene: TRBJ1-2; CDR3aa: CASSGGNSPYGYTF; CDR3nt: TGTGCCAGCAGCGGGGGGAACTCGCCATATGGCTACACCTTC
v_gene: TRBV20-1; abundance: once; d_gene: .; j_gene: TRBJ2-7; CDR3aa: CSASPGSGGYEQYF; CDR3nt: TGCAGTGCTAGTCCCGGGTCCGGAGGGTACGAGCAGTACTTC
v_gene: TRBV5-1; abundance: .; d_gene: .; j_gene: TRBJ2-5; CDR3aa: CASSSGQYRHETQYF; CDR3nt: TGCGCCAGCAGCTCCGGACAGTATCGCCACGAGACCCAGTACTTC
v_gene: TRBV2; abundance: .; d_gene: TRBD1; j_gene: TRBJ1-4; CDR3aa: CASSGTGTGIEKLFF; CDR3nt: TGTGCCAGCAGTGGAACCGGGACAGGGATTGAAAAACTGTTTTTT
v_gene: TRBV2; abundance: many; d_gene: .; j_gene: TRBJ1-2; CDR3aa: CASSYARSLQGMEGYTF; CDR3nt: TGTGCCAGCAGCTACGCTCGTTCTTTACAGGGAATGGAGGGCTACACCTTC
v_gene: TRBV3-1; abundance: many; d_gene: .; j_gene: TRBJ1-5; CDR3aa: CASSQGMPSNQPQHF; CDR3nt: TGTGCCAGCAGCCAAGGGATGCCTAGCAATCAGCCCCAGCATTTT
v_gene: TRBV2; abundance: many; d_gene: .; j_gene: TRBJ1-6; CDR3aa: CASNREVDSPLHF; CDR3nt: TGTGCCAGCAACAGGGAGGTTGATTCACCCCTCCACTTT
v_gene: TRBV18; abundance: .; d_gene: .; j_gene: TRBJ2-5; CDR3aa: CASSPGAVETQYF; CDR3nt: TGTGCCAGCTCACCGGGGGCGGTGGAGACCCAGTACTTC